Included here is one T cell receptor beta chain sequence, with context. The data stem from a study of cytotoxic CD8 clonotypes in ibrutinib-treated CLL. Study information: After median about 5.5 years, approximately 14 stayed in remission, some 12 progressed; responses roughly 25 partial, 2 complete. Treatment had run for a median about twelve months, range 6 to 36, when response samples were taken.

Trimming took off 5 bases at V and 2 bases at J, with 22 bases between the two ends. The length of the CDR3 is 17 residues. CDR1 is MDHEN and CDR2 is SYDVKM in the germline V gene. Depths of 1 in 200,000 to 1 in 1 million T cells were the sequencing target. Libraries were prepared by immunoSEQ multiplex PCR; TCRdb keeps only in-frame clonotypes and omits some of them. This table holds some 46,000 clones, about 72% found once. The J gene is TRBJ2-7, the V gene TRBV28; perhaps TRBD2 as D (6 bases). The clonotype originates from a human donor with chronic lymphocytic leukemia. The specimen was PBMCs, collected after 12 months of ibrutinib treatment. CDR3 residues: CASSQRSGGSLTYEQYF. The CDR3 DNA reads as TGTGCCAGCAGTCAACGTAGTGGAGGGAGTCTGACCTACGAGCAGTACTTC.